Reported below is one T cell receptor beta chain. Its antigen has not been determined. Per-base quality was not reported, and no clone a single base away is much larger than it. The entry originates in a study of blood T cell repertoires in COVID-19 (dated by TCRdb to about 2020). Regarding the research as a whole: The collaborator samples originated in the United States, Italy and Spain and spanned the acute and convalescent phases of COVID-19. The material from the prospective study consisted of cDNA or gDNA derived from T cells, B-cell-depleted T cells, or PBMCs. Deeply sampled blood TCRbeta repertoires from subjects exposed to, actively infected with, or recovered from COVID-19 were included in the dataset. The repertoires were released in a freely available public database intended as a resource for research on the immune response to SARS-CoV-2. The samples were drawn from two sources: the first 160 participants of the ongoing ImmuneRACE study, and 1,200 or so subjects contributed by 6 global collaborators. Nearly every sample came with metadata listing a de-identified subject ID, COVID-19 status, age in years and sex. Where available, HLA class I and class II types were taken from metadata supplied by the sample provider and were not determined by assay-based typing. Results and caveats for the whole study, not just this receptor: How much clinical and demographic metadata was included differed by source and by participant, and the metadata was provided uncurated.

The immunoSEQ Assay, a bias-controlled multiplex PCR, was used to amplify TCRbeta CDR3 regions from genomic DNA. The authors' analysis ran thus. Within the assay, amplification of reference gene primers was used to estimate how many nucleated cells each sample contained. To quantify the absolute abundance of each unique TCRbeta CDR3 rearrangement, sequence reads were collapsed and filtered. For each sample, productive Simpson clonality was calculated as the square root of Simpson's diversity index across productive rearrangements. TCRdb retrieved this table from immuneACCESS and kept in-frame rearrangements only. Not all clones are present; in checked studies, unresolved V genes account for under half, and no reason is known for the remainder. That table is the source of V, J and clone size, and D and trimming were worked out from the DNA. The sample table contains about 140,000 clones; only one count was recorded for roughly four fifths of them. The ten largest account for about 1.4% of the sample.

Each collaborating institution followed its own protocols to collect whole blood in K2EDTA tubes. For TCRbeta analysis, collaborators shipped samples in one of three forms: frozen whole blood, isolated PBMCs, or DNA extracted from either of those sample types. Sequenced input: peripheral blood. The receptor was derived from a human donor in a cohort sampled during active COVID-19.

The CDR3 reads CASSGQVGQFF. In nucleotides, the sequence is TGTGCCAGCAGTGGGCAGGTGGGGCAGTTCTTC. This receptor chain uses TRBV6-2 or TRBV6-3 and TRBJ2-1, with the D gene too uncertain to name. Based on the germline V gene, the CDR1 and CDR2 sequences are MNHEY and SVGEGT. There are 11 amino acids in the CDR3, from cysteine to phenylalanine inclusive. The kept DNA is CDR3 alone, 33 bases in frame from the first base. V lost 5 bases and J lost 12 bases; the stretch between them is 11 bases long.